Below, 22 T cell receptor beta chains from the same sample are listed, as sequenced in a study of CDR3 diversity in severe acne. One entry per CDR3 protein, called by TCRdb with MiXCR from the PCR reads. The table lists about 97,000 distinct CDR3 sequences, around 56% of them singletons. Sequenced input: blood. Receptors originate from a male donor with acne.

This rearrangement joins TRBV20-1 to TRBJ2-2; possibly TRBD1 for D (6 bases). The ends were cut back, 6 bases at V and 6 bases at J, with 17 bases in the middle. The germline V gene encodes CDR1 DFQATT and CDR2 SNEGSKA (reference sequence). CDR3 length: 14 amino acids. The DNA for the CDR3 is TGCAGTGCCCCGCCGGGACAAGGAGCCGGGGAGCTGTTTTTT. Its translation is CSAPPGQGAGELFF.

The chain uses TRBV7-9 and TRBJ1-5; a possible D gene is TRBD1 (6 bases). V gave up 7 bases and J gave up 7 bases, with 14 bases separating them. The CDR3 sequence is 13 residues long. CDR1 SEHNR and CDR2 FQNEAQ come from the germline V gene (reference sequence). The CDR3 coding sequence is TGTGCCAGCACCGTAGGGGGGGCACAGCCCCAGCATTTT. Encoded protein: CASTVGGAQPQHF.

This clonotype was observed many times. V gene TRBV9 combines with J gene TRBJ2-7; the match to TRBD1 covers 7 bases. Germline loops: CDR1 SGDLS, CDR2 YYNGEE. The CDR3 sequence is 16 residues long. Germline trimming cut 4 bases from V and 1 base from J; bases unmatched to any gene: 11. DNA of the CDR3: TGTGCCAGCAGCCCAGCCGGGACAGTCTTATCCTACGAGCAGTACTTC. It codes for CASSPAGTVLSYEQYF.

This clonotype was recorded at least ten times. This chain uses TRBV4-2 with TRBJ2-7; D is ambiguous. The germline CDR1 and CDR2 sequences are LGHNA and YNFKEQ. V was pared by 4 bases and J by 4 bases, with 20 bases between. The CDR3 loop spans 16 amino acids. The CDR3 nucleotides are TGTGCCAGCAGCCCCTCCGCCGTAAGCAGTGGGTACGAGCAGTACTTC. This encodes CASSPSAVSSGYEQYF.

V is TRBV27 and J is TRBJ2-5, with TRBD2 matching 9 bases. The CDR3 totals 15 residues. Germline CDR1 MNHEY, CDR2 SMNVEV (reference sequence). Trimming at V came to 6 bases and at J to 2 bases, leaving 7 bases not matched to a gene. The CDR3 DNA follows: TGTGCCAGCAGATCGACTAGCGGTCCTCAAGAGACCCAGTACTTC. Its protein is CASRSTSGPQETQYF.

The chain has TRBV6-1 and TRBJ2-7; a possible D gene is TRBD2 (6 bases). The CDR3 contains 13 residues. V was shortened by 8 bases and J by 6 bases, with 17 bases between the two germline ends. Germline CDR1 is MNHNS and CDR2 is SASEGT. The CDR3: CASWLGTGSEQYF. CDR3 DNA sequence: TGTGCCAGCTGGCTGGGGACCGGGAGCGAGCAGTACTTC.

This clonotype came up many times. V usage is TRBV19 and J usage is TRBJ1-2; D may be TRBD1 (5 bases). Trimming took 4 bases from V and 13 from J, leaving 16 bases between them. CDR3 length equals 12 residues. The germline V gene encodes CDR1 LNHDA and CDR2 SQIVND (reference sequence). The CDR3 nucleotides are TGTGCCAGTAGTAATCAGGGAAGGATTTTCACCTTC. Translated, it gives CASSNQGRIFTF.

The V call is TRBV29-1, the J call TRBJ2-6; D gene ambiguous. Trimming stripped 4 bases from V and 5 bases from J, with 9 bases between. Germline CDR1 SQVTM, CDR2 ANQGSEA. This CDR3 is built from 13 residues. CDR3 nucleotides: TGCAGCGTTGTTTTCGCGTGGGCCAACGTCCTGACTTTC. Its protein is CSVVFAWANVLTF. Filled out from reference TRBV29-1 and TRBJ2-6, the complete variable domain reads SAVISQKPSRDICQRGTSLTIQCQVDSQVTMMFWYRQQPGQSLTLIATANQGSEATYESGFVIDKFPISRPNLTFSTLTVSNMSPEDSSIYLCSVVFAWANVLTFGAGSRLTVL.

This clonotype was recorded at least ten times. The chain links TRBV9 to TRBJ2-7; D ambiguous. Trimming pared 2 bases from V and 0 bases from J, leaving 9 bases between. The germline gives CDR1 SGDLS, CDR2 YYNGEE. This CDR3 has 14 amino acids. The CDR3 DNA reads TGTGCCAGCAGCGTCGGGCCCAGCTCCTACGAGCAGTACTTC. Amino acid sequence: CASSVGPSSYEQYF.

This chain connects TRBV6-5 to TRBJ1-1; a possible D gene is TRBD1 (6 bases). Trimming removed 5 bases from V and 11 bases from J, with 18 bases in between. This CDR3 contains 13 residues. Germline loops: CDR1 MNHEY, CDR2 SVGAGI. The CDR3 loop reads CASSRARGNSAFF. The CDR3 region has the DNA TGTGCCAGCAGTCGAGCGAGGGGGAATTCTGCTTTCTTT.

This clonotype has more than one count but fewer than ten. This chain's CDR3 is CASSGRDRYNEQFF. In DNA, the CDR3 is TGTGCCAGCAGCGGGCGGGACAGGTACAATGAGCAGTTCTTC. The chain uses TRBV7-8 and TRBJ2-1; TRBD1 aligns across 8 bases. From germline, CDR1 is SGHVS and CDR2 FQNEAQ. J gave up 4 bases and V 5 bases, and 4 bases lay outside the gene matches. This CDR3 spans 14 amino acids. The full variable domain, in which reference TRBV7-8 and TRBJ2-1 provide the parts outside the CDR3, is GAGVSQSPRYKVAKRGQDVALRCDPISGHVSLFWYQQALGQGPEFLTYFQNEAQLDKSGLPSDRFFAERPEGSVSTLKIQRTQQEDSAVYLCASSGRDRYNEQFFGPGTRLTVL.

About this clonotype: This CDR3 is missing its conserved last phenylalanine or tryptophan, likely due to a read error. The chain uses TRBV20-1 and TRBJ1-5, with 9 bases lining up with TRBD1. The germline V gene encodes CDR1 DFQATT and CDR2 SNEGSKA (reference sequence). The CDR3 totals 17 residues. V lost 5 bases to trimming and J lost 0 bases; unmatched junction nucleotides: 11. The CDR3 bases are TGCAGTGCTTCCCGGGACAGGGTGATCTATAGCAATCAGCCCCAGCATTCT. This encodes CSASRDRVIYSNQPQHS.

The V gene is TRBV7-3, the J gene TRBJ1-1; weak D call: TRBD1 (6 bases). Trimming shortened V by 3 bases and J by 10 bases, and 12 bases separated the two germline ends. The germline CDR1 and CDR2 sequences are SGHTA and FQGTGA. The CDR3 runs 12 residues. The CDR3 DNA follows: TGTGCCAGCAGCTTGGGAGCGGGGGCAGCTTTCTTT. It is translated as CASSLGAGAAFF.

Points on this clonotype: A much more abundant neighbour one base away suggests this may be a read error. This chain uses TRBV28 with TRBJ2-7, with D perhaps TRBD2 (5 bases). The CDR3 contains 12 residues. The germline V gene has CDR1 MDHEN and CDR2 SYDVKM. V shed 5 bases and J shed 6 bases, with 11 bases lying between them. The CDR3 region is CASSDGNCEQYF. The CDR3 DNA reads TGTGCCAGCAGTGACGGGAACTGCGAGCAGTACTTC. Using reference TRBV28 and TRBJ2-7 for the parts outside the CDR3, the full variable domain is DVKVTQSSRYLVKRTGEKVFLECVQDMDHENMFWYRQDPGLGLRLIYFSYDVKMKEKGDIPEGYSVSREKKERFSLILESASTNQTSMYLCASSDGNCEQYFGPGTRLTVT.

This rearrangement joins TRBV15 to TRBJ2-1; D is undetermined. The CDR3 covers 23 residues. The V end was cut by 3 bases, the J end by 4 bases, with 37 bases between. Germline assignment: CDR1 LNHNV and CDR2 YYDKDF (reference sequence). The CDR3 spells CATSRDLVADAHTSLGRYNEQFF. The CDR3 coding sequence is TGTGCCACCAGCAGGGACCTAGTCGCCGACGCACACACCAGCTTAGGGCGGTACAATGAGCAGTTCTTC.

This clonotype was detected ten times or more. The CDR3: CATEGKGRGTNEKLFF. The CDR3 nucleotides are TGTGCCACCGAAGGGAAGGGACGGGGGACTAATGAAAAACTGTTTTTT. The J gene is TRBJ1-4, the V gene TRBV24-1, with TRBD1 as a possible D gene (5 bases). The germline V gene encodes CDR1 KGHDR and CDR2 SFDVKD. This CDR3 has 16 residues. The V and J ends lost 9 bases and 2 bases respectively, with 18 bases between them.

Many counts were recorded for this clonotype. The rearrangement links TRBV6-5 to TRBJ2-7, with a tentative D call TRBD1 (6 bases). Germline-derived CDR1 and CDR2 are MNHEY and SVGAGI. The CDR3 extends over 15 amino acids. The V end was cut by 0 bases, the J end by 6 bases, with 15 bases between. The CDR3 region is CASSYSRGDTAEQYF. In nucleotides, the CDR3 is TGTGCCAGCAGTTACTCGAGAGGGGACACGGCCGAGCAGTACTTC.

The V call is TRBV7-6, the J call TRBJ2-7; 10 nucleotides match TRBD2. This CDR3 has 16 residues. The junction had 4 bases not matched to a gene; V was cut back by 2 bases and J by 0 bases. Germline assignment: CDR1 SGHVS and CDR2 FNYEAQ. The CDR3 DNA is TGTGCCAGCAGCTTATCGGCTAGCGGGAGCTCCTACGAGCAGTACTTC. Residues: CASSLSASGSSYEQYF.

The rearrangement uses TRBV25-1 and TRBJ2-7; D gene uncertain. CDR3 size: 12 residues. Between the trimmed V and J ends, which lost 3 bases and 3 bases, there was a span of 6 bases. Germline CDR1 is MGHDK and CDR2 is SYGVNS. CDR3 sequence reads: CASSDESYEQYF. CDR3 DNA sequence: TGTGCCAGCAGTGACGAGAGCTACGAGCAGTACTTC.

With regard to this clonotype: One end of the junction varies from germline; a read error may be responsible. The chain joins TRBV4-1 to TRBJ2-3, with TRBD2 matching 7 bases. The CDR3 extends over 18 amino acids. From germline, CDR1 is MGHRA and CDR2 YSYEKL. CDR3 sequence reads: CASSQGWWREKSTGTQYF. In DNA, the CDR3 is TGCGCCAGCAGCCAAGGGTGGTGGCGGGAGAAGAGCACAGGTACGCAGTATTTT.

In the case of this clonotype: Since a much larger clone is just one base distant, this may be a read error. The rearrangement joins TRBV6-5 to TRBJ2-7; D is possibly TRBD2 (5 bases). The CDR3 runs to 14 residues. The V end was cut by 6 bases, the J end by 2 bases, with 14 bases between. Per germline, CDR1 MNHEY and CDR2 SVGAGI. CDR3 DNA: TGTGCCAGCAGATATAAACTAGGCCCCTACGAGCAGTACTTC. It yields the protein CASRYKLGPYEQYF.

This clonotype was seen a handful of times. The V call is TRBV7-3, the J call TRBJ2-1; 13 bases are a match to TRBD2. This CDR3 has 15 amino acids. The V segment lost 5 bases and the J segment 9 bases; nucleotides outside the gene matches: 7. CDR1 and CDR2 from the germline V gene are SGHTA and FQGTGA. In DNA, the CDR3 is TGTGCCAGCAGCCGACTAGCGGGAGGAATGGGTGAGCAGTTCTTC. This codes for CASSRLAGGMGEQFF.